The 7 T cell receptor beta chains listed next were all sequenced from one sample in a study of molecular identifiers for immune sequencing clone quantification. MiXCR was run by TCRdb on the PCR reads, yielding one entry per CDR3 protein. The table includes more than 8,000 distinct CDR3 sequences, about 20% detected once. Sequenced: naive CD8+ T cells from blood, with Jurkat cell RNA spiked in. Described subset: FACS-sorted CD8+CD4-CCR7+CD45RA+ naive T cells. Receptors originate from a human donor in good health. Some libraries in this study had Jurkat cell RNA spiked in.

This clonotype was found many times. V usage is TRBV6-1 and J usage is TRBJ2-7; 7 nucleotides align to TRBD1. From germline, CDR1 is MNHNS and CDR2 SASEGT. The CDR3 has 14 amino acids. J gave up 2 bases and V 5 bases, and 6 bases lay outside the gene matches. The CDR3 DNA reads TGTGCCAGCAGTCGTGGACAGGCCCCCTACGAGCAGTACTTC. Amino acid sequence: CASSRGQAPYEQYF.

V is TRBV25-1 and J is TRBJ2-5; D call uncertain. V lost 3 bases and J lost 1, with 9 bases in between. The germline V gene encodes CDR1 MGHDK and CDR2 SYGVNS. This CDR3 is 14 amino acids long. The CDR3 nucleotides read TGTGCCAGCAGTGATGCCCAGGCCCAAGAGACCCAGTACTTC. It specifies CASSDAQAQETQYF.

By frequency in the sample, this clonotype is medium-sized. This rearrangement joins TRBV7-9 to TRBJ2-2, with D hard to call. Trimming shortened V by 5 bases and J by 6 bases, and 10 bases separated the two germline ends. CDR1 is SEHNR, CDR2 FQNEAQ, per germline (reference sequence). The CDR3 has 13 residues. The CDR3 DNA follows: TGTGCCAGCAGCCCTGAAAACTCCGGGGAGCTGTTTTTT. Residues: CASSPENSGELFF.

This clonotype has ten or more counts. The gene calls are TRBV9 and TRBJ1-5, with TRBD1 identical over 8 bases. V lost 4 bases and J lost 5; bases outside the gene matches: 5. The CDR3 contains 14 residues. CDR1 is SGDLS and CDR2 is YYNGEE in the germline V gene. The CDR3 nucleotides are TGTGCCAGCAGCCCCGGACAGGGCCATCAGCCCCAGCATTTT. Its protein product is CASSPGQGHQPQHF. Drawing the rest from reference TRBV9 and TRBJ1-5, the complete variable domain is DSGVTQTPKHLITATGQRVTLRCSPRSGDLSVYWYQQSLDQGLQFLIQYYNGEERAKGNILERFSAQQFPDLHSELNLSSLELGDSALYFCASSPGQGHQPQHFGDGTRLSIL.

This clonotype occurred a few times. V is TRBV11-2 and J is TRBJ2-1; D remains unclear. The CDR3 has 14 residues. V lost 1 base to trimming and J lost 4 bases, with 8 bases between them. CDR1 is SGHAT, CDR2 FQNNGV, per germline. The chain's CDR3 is CASSLGGRYNEQFF. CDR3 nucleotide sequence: TGTGCCAGCAGCTTAGGTGGCAGATACAATGAGCAGTTCTTC.

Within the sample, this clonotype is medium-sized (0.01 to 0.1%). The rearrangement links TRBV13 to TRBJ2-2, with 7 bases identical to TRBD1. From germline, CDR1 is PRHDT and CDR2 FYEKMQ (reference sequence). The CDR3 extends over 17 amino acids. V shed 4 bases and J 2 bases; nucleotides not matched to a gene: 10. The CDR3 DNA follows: TGTGCCAGCAGCTCCAGTTCCGACAGGGTAAACACCGGGGAGCTGTTTTTT. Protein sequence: CASSSSSDRVNTGELFF.

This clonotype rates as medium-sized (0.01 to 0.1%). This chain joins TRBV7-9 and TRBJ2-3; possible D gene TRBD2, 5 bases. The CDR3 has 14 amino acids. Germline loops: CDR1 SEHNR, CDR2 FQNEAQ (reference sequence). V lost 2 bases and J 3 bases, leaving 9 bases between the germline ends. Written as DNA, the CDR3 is TGTGCCAGCAGCTTAACCCGGGAAACAGATACGCAGTATTTT. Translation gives CASSLTRETDTQYF. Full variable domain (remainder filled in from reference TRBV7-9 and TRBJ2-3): DTGVSQNPRHKITKRGQNVTFRCDPISEHNRLYWYRQTLGQGPEFLTYFQNEAQLEKSRLLSDRFSAERPKGSFSTLEIQRTEQGDSAMYLCASSLTRETDTQYFGPGTRLTVL.